These T cell receptor beta chains were read from a single sample in a study of shared clonotypes between healthy human individuals. Clones were sequenced by immunoSEQ multiplex PCR, and TCRdb holds only the in-frame ones, with some missing. The sample lists some 1 million clones; roughly 70% were seen once. Sequenced: memory CD4+ T cells sorted from blood. The receptors shown here come from a man between 18 and 29 years old in good health. Each CDR3 is given with its conserved first and last residue. D genes are given only for firm matches. For some rows the clone size is stated as once, few or many, or as a class when expanded; others skip it.

d_call	clone_size	j_call	v_call	cdr3_aa	cdr3_nt
-	-	TRBJ1-3	TRBV6-6	CASTLDYANTIYF	TGTGCCAGCACCTTGGATTACGCCAACACCATATATTTT
-	few	TRBJ1-6	TRBV5-4	CASSLGGVRAVNNSPLHF	TGTGCCAGCAGCTTGGGAGGAGTACGGGCAGTCAATAATTCACCCCTCCACTTT
-	few	TRBJ1-3	TRBV5-5	CASSLESSSGNTIYF	TGTGCCAGCAGCCTGGAGAGTAGCTCTGGAAACACCATATATTTT
TRBD2	-	TRBJ2-1	TRBV5-4	CASSLGHELAVYNEQFF	TGTGCCAGCAGTCTAGGGCACGAACTAGCGGTCTACAATGAGCAGTTCTTC
TRBD2	-	TRBJ2-1	TRBV19	CASSSRTSVSSYNEQFF	TGTGCCAGTAGTTCCCGGACTAGCGTAAGCTCCTACAATGAGCAGTTCTTC
-	-	TRBJ2-3	TRBV19	CASSRTDTQYF	TGTGCCAGTAGCCGAACAGATACGCAGTATTTT
-	-	TRBJ2-1	TRBV7-2	CASSSSLRYNEQFF	TGTGCCAGCAGCTCGTCCCTTCGCTACAATGAGCAGTTCTTC
TRBD1	-	TRBJ1-3	TRBV18	CASSTRQGQVSGNTIYF	TGTGCCAGCTCAACTCGCCAGGGACAGGTCTCTGGAAACACCATATATTTT
-	-	TRBJ1-1	TRBV7-2	CASSFTRLTEAFF	TGTGCCAGCAGCTTTACAAGGCTCACTGAAGCTTTCTTT
-	-	TRBJ2-2	TRBV11-2	CASSLGYLNTGELFF	TGTGCCAGCAGCTTAGGCTACCTGAACACCGGGGAGCTGTTTTTT
-	-	TRBJ1-2	TRBV28	CASRSADNYGYTF	TGTGCCAGCAGGAGCGCAGACAACTATGGCTACACCTTC
-	few	TRBJ2-6	TRBV29-1	CSVADRTSSGANVLTF	TGCAGCGTAGCGGACAGAACGAGCTCTGGGGCCAACGTCCTGACTTTC
TRBD2	few	TRBJ2-3	TRBV6-1	CASSDGGGFTDTQYF	TGTGCCAGCAGTGATGGCGGGGGATTTACAGATACGCAGTATTTT
TRBD1	-	TRBJ1-5	TRBV4-2	CASSRDRVSWPQHF	TGTGCCAGCAGCCGGGACAGGGTGAGTTGGCCCCAGCATTTT
TRBD1	-	TRBJ2-3	TRBV19	CASTIGTGRGDTQYF	TGTGCCAGTACCATCGGGACAGGCCGCGGAGATACGCAGTATTTT
TRBD1	-	TRBJ2-1	TRBV5-1	CASSFPGTASYNEQFF	TGCGCCAGCAGCTTCCCCGGGACAGCCTCCTACAATGAGCAGTTCTTC
-	-	TRBJ2-3	TRBV5-1	CASSLDGGQTDTQYF	TGCGCCAGCAGCTTGGATGGCGGGCAGACAGATACGCAGTATTTT
TRBD2	-	TRBJ2-3	TRBV5-4	CASRSSGTSTDTQYF	TGTGCCAGCAGATCTAGCGGGACCAGCACAGATACGCAGTATTTT
TRBD1	-	TRBJ1-1	TRBV5-6	CASSWGTGLRTEAFF	TGTGCCAGCAGCTGGGGGACAGGGTTGAGGACTGAAGCTTTCTTT
-	-	TRBJ2-3	TRBV7-7	CASSLVRQGWDTQYF	TGTGCTAGCAGCTTAGTAAGGCAGGGGTGGGATACGCAGTATTTT
-	many	TRBJ1-4	TRBV7-3	CASSDRQGGKLFF	TGTGCCAGCAGCGACAGGCAGGGAGGAAAACTGTTTTTT
TRBD2	-	TRBJ2-3	TRBV6-6	CASRYGSGSGTDTQYF	TGTGCCAGCAGGTACGGTAGCGGGAGCGGCACAGATACGCAGTATTTT
TRBD1	-	TRBJ2-2	TRBV6-5	CASSYSGTGFIGELFF	TGTGCCAGCAGTTACTCCGGGACAGGGTTTATCGGGGAGCTGTTTTTT
TRBD2	-	TRBJ2-5	TRBV11-2	CASSPIAGAEETQYF	TGTGCCAGCAGCCCAATAGCGGGAGCTGAAGAGACCCAGTACTTC
-	-	TRBJ2-7	TRBV25-1	CASSRTGQQLIEQYF	TGTGCCAGCAGTCGAACAGGACAGCAATTAATCGAGCAGTACTTC
-	few	TRBJ1-1	TRBV21-1	CASSKGQGHTEAFF	TGTGCCAGCAGCAAAGGGCAGGGTCACACTGAAGCTTTCTTT
TRBD1	few	TRBJ1-2	TRBV10-3	CAISGQGVSGYTF	TGTGCCATTTCGGGACAGGGGGTTTCTGGCTACACCTTC
TRBD2	few	TRBJ2-5	TRBV5-4	CASSQGVTSGREETQYF	TGTGCCAGCAGCCAGGGGGTGACTAGCGGGAGGGAAGAGACCCAGTACTTC
-	-	TRBJ1-2	TRBV6-1	CASSEVSGYTF	TGTGCCAGCAGTGAAGTGAGTGGCTACACCTTC
TRBD1	-	TRBJ2-5	TRBV2	CASRGQRVYQETQYF	TGTGCCAGCAGGGGACAGAGAGTGTACCAAGAGACCCAGTACTTC
-	-	TRBJ1-1	TRBV4-1	CASSQTGQPGTEAFF	TGCGCCAGCAGCCAAACGGGACAACCGGGGACTGAAGCTTTCTTT
TRBD1	-	TRBJ1-5	TRBV25-1	CASSEQGARQPQHF	TGTGCCAGCAGTGAACAGGGGGCGCGCCAGCCCCAGCATTTT
TRBD1	-	TRBJ1-5	TRBV19	CASRTTGVTSNQPQHF	TGTGCCAGCCGAACTACAGGGGTGACTAGCAATCAGCCCCAGCATTTT
TRBD1	-	TRBJ1-2	TRBV9	CASSVDTGGGYTF	TGTGCCAGCAGCGTAGATACAGGGGGTGGCTACACCTTC
TRBD1	-	TRBJ2-5	TRBV30	CAWNRDRLEETQYF	TGTGCCTGGAACCGGGACAGGCTGGAAGAGACCCAGTACTTC
-	-	TRBJ2-2	TRBV19	CASSYRGIDTGELFF	TGTGCCAGCTCCTATAGGGGGATAGACACCGGGGAGCTGTTTTTT
-	many	TRBJ1-2	TRBV5-5	CASSGFGGITNYGYTF	TGTGCCAGCAGTGGGTTCGGGGGAATAACTAACTATGGCTACACCTTC
TRBD1	-	TRBJ1-5	TRBV19	CASSIKRETGRSQPQHF	TGTGCCAGTAGTATAAAGAGGGAGACAGGGAGAAGTCAGCCCCAGCATTTT
TRBD2	-	TRBJ2-7	TRBV5-1	CASSVSGTSGTEQYF	TGCGCCAGCAGCGTATCCGGGACTAGCGGGACCGAGCAGTACTTC
TRBD1	few	TRBJ2-7	TRBV10-3	CAISSGQGAYEQYF	TGTGCCATCAGTTCCGGACAGGGGGCCTACGAGCAGTACTTC
-	-	TRBJ2-5	TRBV6-6	CASSMTGIQALKTQYF	TGTGCCAGCAGCATGACCGGGATACAAGCCTTGAAGACCCAGTACTTC
-	-	TRBJ2-2	TRBV5-4	CASSWAASTYGELFF	TGTGCCAGCAGCTGGGCGGCCAGTACCTACGGGGAGCTGTTTTTT
-	-	TRBJ2-3	TRBV29-1	CSVTTERTQYF	TGCAGCGTAACGACAGAGCGCACGCAGTATTTT
TRBD1	-	TRBJ2-3	TRBV27	CASSRGQGYTDTQYF	TGTGCCAGCAGCCGGGGACAGGGGTATACAGATACGCAGTATTTT
-	-	TRBJ1-5	TRBV11-2	CASSIGTDSNQPQHF	TGTGCCAGCAGCATCGGGACGGATAGCAATCAGCCCCAGCATTTT
TRBD2	once	TRBJ2-7	TRBV5-4	CASSLGASGEQYF	TGTGCCAGCAGCTTGGGGGCTAGCGGTGAGCAGTACTTC
-	-	TRBJ2-5	TRBV14	CASSQDRFQETQYF	TGTGCCAGCAGCCAGGACAGATTTCAAGAGACCCAGTACTTC
-	-	TRBJ1-1	TRBV18	CASSPLGGMNTEAFF	TGTGCCAGCTCACCTCTTGGGGGAATGAACACTGAAGCTTTCTTT
-	-	TRBJ2-7	TRBV6-6	CASSFEGGRYEQYF	TGTGCCAGCAGCTTTGAGGGGGGGCGCTACGAGCAGTACTTC
-	many	TRBJ1-2	TRBV10-3	CAISEGRVNYGYTF	TGTGCCATCAGTGAGGGGAGAGTTAACTATGGCTACACCTTC
TRBD1	-	TRBJ1-1	TRBV6-4	CASREQGASTEAFF	TGTGCCAGTCGAGAACAGGGGGCGAGCACTGAAGCTTTCTTT
TRBD2	few	TRBJ2-2	TRBV5-1	CASSLTGGSRELFF	TGCGCCAGCAGCTTGACGGGGGGGAGCCGGGAGCTGTTTTTT
-	-	TRBJ2-2	TRBV5-1	CASSLEYQGNTGELFF	TGCGCCAGCAGCTTGGAATATCAGGGGAACACCGGGGAGCTGTTTTTT
TRBD2	-	TRBJ2-3	TRBV7-9	CASSRTSGRAVSTDTQYF	TGTGCCAGCAGCCGGACTAGCGGGAGGGCTGTCAGCACAGATACGCAGTATTTT